Each of the 15 T cell receptor beta chains below was sequenced from the same sample in a study of response to subunit inactivated influenza vaccine. TCRdb independently ran MiXCR on the RT-PCR reads; one entry per CDR3 protein. The sample records roughly 760,000 distinct CDR3 sequences, about 20% being singletons. This sample comprised PBMCs from blood, obtained 4 to 6 days after vaccination. All receptors derive from a man between 45 and 60 years old who received an inactivated influenza vaccine.

This clonotype occurred a few times. DNA for the CDR3: TGTGCCAGTCGAGGTTTGTGGGGTAGTGAGACCCAGTACTTC. Translation: CASRGLWGSETQYF. The rearrangement links TRBV7-8 to TRBJ2-5; D is unclear. The CDR3 has 14 residues. V lost 9 bases and J lost 5, with 19 bases in between. Germline V gives CDR1 SGHVS, CDR2 FQNEAQ.

This chain links TRBV7-6 with TRBJ2-2; TRBD2 is a possible D gene (5 bases). Germline CDR1 reads SGHVS; CDR2 reads FNYEAQ. V lost 1 base to trimming and J lost 6 bases, with 15 bases between them. The CDR3 totals 16 residues. The CDR3 region is CASSLVFGLAPGELFF. In nucleotides, the CDR3 is TGTGCCAGCAGCTTAGTATTCGGGCTAGCACCCGGGGAGCTGTTTTTT.

In its sample, this clonotype is medium-sized. The V gene is TRBV28, the J gene TRBJ2-1; 10 nucleotides align to TRBD1. CDR3 length equals 15 residues. Germline CDR1 is MDHEN and CDR2 is SYDVKM. Trimming cost V 8 bases and J 7 bases; bases outside gene matches: 11. The CDR3 region is CASQAGTGAENEQFF. CDR3 nucleotides: TGTGCCAGCCAGGCCGGGACAGGGGCCGAGAATGAGCAGTTCTTC.

The chain combines TRBV6-5 with TRBJ2-3, with TRBD1 matching 9 bases. Trimming removed 0 bases from V and 3 bases from J; junction bases left unmatched: 7. This CDR3 has 17 amino acids. The germline gives CDR1 MNHEY, CDR2 SVGAGI. The CDR3 sequence is CASSYSNRGLRTDTQYF. In DNA, the CDR3 is TGTGCCAGCAGTTACTCGAACAGGGGGCTTAGGACAGATACGCAGTATTTT.

This chain uses TRBV6-5 with TRBJ2-1; perhaps TRBD2 as D (6 bases). V lost 4 bases, J lost 4 bases, and 14 bases lay in between. The CDR3 totals 15 residues. Germline V gene sequence: CDR1 MNHEY, CDR2 SVGAGI. For the CDR3, the DNA is TGTGCCAGCAGTTCGACCGGGACTGGATACAATGAGCAGTTCTTC. Its protein is CASSSTGTGYNEQFF.

The chain joins TRBV3-1 to TRBJ1-1; D unresolved. CDR3 length: 13 residues. Deletions cut 1 base from V and 8 bases from J, with 11 bases between. Germline CDR1 is LGHDT and CDR2 is YNNKEL (reference sequence). For the CDR3, the DNA is TGTGCCAGCAGCCAAGGGTCCCCATCAGAAGCTTTCTTT. Amino acids: CASSQGSPSEAFF.

This chain connects TRBV7-9 to TRBJ2-1; 7 bases are a match to TRBD2. V shed 0 bases, J shed 4 bases, and the junction held 9 bases outside the gene matches. CDR3 size: 17 residues. The germline V gene has CDR1 SEHNR and CDR2 FQNEAQ (reference sequence). In nucleotides, the CDR3 is TGTGCCAGCAGCTTAGCGGGAGGGTCCCTGGGTTACAATGAGCAGTTCTTC. Its protein is CASSLAGGSLGYNEQFF. The full variable domain, rest sourced from reference TRBV7-9 and TRBJ2-1, is DTGVSQNPRHKITKRGQNVTFRCDPISEHNRLYWYRQTLGQGPEFLTYFQNEAQLEKSRLLSDRFSAERPKGSFSTLEIQRTEQGDSAMYLCASSLAGGSLGYNEQFFGPGTRLTVL.

This CDR3 is CASSVEDRGFGYTF. For the CDR3, the DNA is TGTGCCAGCAGCGTAGAGGACAGGGGCTTTGGCTACACCTTC. This chain joins TRBV9 and TRBJ1-2; 9 bases line up with TRBD1. Germline assignment: CDR1 SGDLS and CDR2 YYNGEE. With V trimmed by 0 bases and J by 7 bases, 4 bases remained unmatched. There are 14 residues in the CDR3. The full variable domain, rest sourced from reference TRBV9 and TRBJ1-2, is DSGVTQTPKHLITATGQRVTLRCSPRSGDLSVYWYQQSLDQGLQFLIQYYNGEERAKGNILERFSAQQFPDLHSELNLSSLELGDSALYFCASSVEDRGFGYTFGSGTRLTVV.

The chain links TRBV28 to TRBJ2-7; 9 nucleotides line up with TRBD1. Trimming cost V 0 bases and J 6 bases; bases outside gene matches: 0. Germline CDR1 and CDR2: MDHEN and SYDVKM. There are 13 residues in the CDR3. The CDR3 reads CASSLWDRGEQYF. The CDR3 DNA reads TGTGCCAGCAGTTTATGGGACAGGGGCGAGCAGTACTTC.

The genes are TRBV2 and TRBJ2-1; D is possibly TRBD2 (7 bases). The CDR3 runs to 15 residues. Germline V gene sequence: CDR1 SNHLY, CDR2 FYNNEI. Trimming removed 1 base from V and 4 bases from J, with 11 bases in between. The CDR3 nucleotides read TGTGCCAGCAGTGAAGGCGGGGGCCTTTACAATGAGCAGTTCTTC. Its translation: CASSEGGGLYNEQFF.

This clonotype has ten or more counts. V usage is TRBV12-3 or TRBV12-4 and J usage is TRBJ2-7; D call uncertain. The length of the CDR3 is 13 residues. With 3 bases removed from V and 0 bases from J, the gap between germline ends came to 6 bases. CDR3 in amino acids: CASSFARSYEQYF. The CDR3 DNA is TGTGCCAGCAGTTTCGCACGCTCCTACGAGCAGTACTTC.

This chain uses TRBV11-1 with TRBJ2-1; 9 bases fit TRBD1. The CDR3 has 15 amino acids. Germline CDR1 is SGHAT and CDR2 is FQDESV (reference sequence). Trimming at V came to 4 bases and at J to 6 bases, leaving 7 bases not matched to a gene. Here the CDR3 DNA reads TGTGCCAGCAGCTCGGGACAGGGAGGGATCAATGAGCAGTTCTTC. Its translation is CASSSGQGGINEQFF.

This clonotype was picked up a small number of times. The chain is built from TRBV4-2 and TRBJ2-7; 9 bases agree with TRBD2. This CDR3 contains 16 residues. The V gene's germline CDR1 is LGHNA and CDR2 YNFKEQ. After removal of 4 bases from V and 2 bases from J, the junction contained 9 bases not matched to a gene. The CDR3 DNA sequence: TGTGCCAGCAGCCCAGGACCTAGCGGGACCCCCTACGAGCAGTACTTC. Protein sequence: CASSPGPSGTPYEQYF.

There are a few counts of this clonotype. V usage is TRBV7-9 and J usage is TRBJ2-3; D is uncertain. This CDR3 comprises 15 residues. The germline V and J ends were trimmed by 7 bases and 4 bases, with 18 bases remaining between them. In germline, CDR1 is SEHNR, CDR2 FQNEAQ (reference sequence). The CDR3 region has the DNA TGTGCCAGCAACCGGAAGGGTGTGAAGGCAGATACGCAGTATTTT. This translates into CASNRKGVKADTQYF.

This rearrangement joins TRBV24-1 to TRBJ2-2; tentative D call: TRBD1 (6 bases). Germline V gene data show CDR1 as KGHDR and CDR2 as SFDVKD. CDR3 size: 15 residues. V was trimmed by 5 bases and J by 1 base, leaving 10 bases between them. The CDR3 loop is CATSGTQGNTGELFF. The CDR3, as DNA: TGTGCCACCAGTGGTACACAGGGGAACACCGGGGAGCTGTTTTTT.